The 13 T cell receptor beta chains in this list originate from one sample, sequenced in a study of tissue T cells after allogeneic stem cell transplantation. The method was immunoSEQ multiplex PCR; TCRdb's version includes in-frame clones alone and lacks a portion of them. Of approximately 47,000 clones detected, roughly 75% appear once; the ten largest clones hold roughly 0.7%. The specimen was sorted cells pooled from one or two spleens. The receptors originated from a pool of C57BL/6 mice in good health.

This clone was counted a few times. The gene names here belong to mouse. Sequencing ends 1 residue short of the CDR3 end; the germline J gene provides the rest. V gene TRBV13-2 combines with J gene TRBJ2-7; 12 nucleotides line up with TRBD1. This CDR3 has 16 amino acids. The germline gives CDR1 NNHNN, CDR2 SYGAGS (reference sequence). Losses at the gene ends were 0 bases for V and 7 bases for J; bases not matched to a gene: 8. The sequenced CDR3 bases are TGTGCCAGCGGTGATGCAGGGGGACAGGGGGCTGAGGAACAGTAC. This sequence encodes CASGDAGGQGAEEQY. The whole CDR3 reads CASGDAGGQGAEEQYF.

With regard to this clone: Genes and germline are mouse. Read sequence stops 1 residue before the CDR3 end, and the germline J gene provides the missing end. The rearrangement uses TRBV5 and TRBJ2-4, with TRBD2 matching over 11 bases. V lost 4 bases, J lost 9 bases, and 6 bases stayed unmatched. This CDR3 is 14 amino acids long. The germline gives CDR1 LGHNA, CDR2 YNLKQL (reference sequence). CDR3: CASSPGLGERTLYF. CDR3 DNA, as far as it was read: TGTGCCAGCAGCCCGGGACTGGGGGAAAGAACCTTGTAC.

As for this clone: Genes and germline come from the mouse. Sequencing ends 1 residue short of the CDR3 end; the germline J gene provides the rest. The chain links TRBV3 to TRBJ1-5, with 7 positions matching TRBD1. The trim removed 4 bases at V and 4 bases at J, leaving 4 bases unmatched. Germline V gene sequence: CDR1 SNHLY, CDR2 FYNGKV (reference sequence). The CDR3 has 14 amino acids. CDR3 DNA (partial): TGTGCCAGCAGCTACAAGACAGGGAACCAGGCTCCGCTT. This translates into CASSYKTGNQAPL. The CDR3 in full is CASSYKTGNQAPLF.

To note about this clone: Gene names are mouse gene names. The sequenced fragment ends 1 residue before the CDR3 boundary, so the rest is inferred from the germline J gene. The chain employs TRBV4 and TRBJ1-3, with D perhaps matching TRBD1 (5 bases). CDR1 is LGHDT, CDR2 YNNKQL, per germline (reference sequence). Trimming took 4 bases from V and 0 from J, leaving 7 bases between them. This CDR3 has 14 residues. CDR3 DNA, as far as it was read: TGTGCCAGCAGCTTTCAGGGTTCTGGAAATACGCTCTAT. It encodes CASSFQGSGNTLY. The complete CDR3 reads CASSFQGSGNTLYF.

This clone was observed a few times. Gene and germline names: mouse. The CDR3 end is not reached by the read, which stops 1 residue before it; the germline J gene fills it in. The V call is TRBV19, the J call TRBJ2-7; 10 bases agree with TRBD2. In germline, CDR1 is FNHDT, CDR2 SITEND (reference sequence). V shed 1 base and J 6 bases; nucleotides not matched to a gene: 4. This CDR3 contains 14 residues. The sequenced part of the CDR3 DNA is TGTGCCAGCAGTATACTGGGGGGGCGCGTTGAACAGTAC. The encoded protein is CASSILGGRVEQY. The full CDR3 protein reads CASSILGGRVEQYF.

Details on this clone: The gene symbols are mouse symbols. The CDR3 is cut off 1 residue early in the read; its end comes from the germline J gene. The chain combines TRBV2 with TRBJ1-3; TRBD1 matches 8 bases. V gave up 1 base and J gave up 0 bases; unmatched junction bases: 2. The length of the CDR3 is 16 residues. Germline V gene lookup returns CDR1 LGHNA and CDR2 YSYQKL. Incomplete CDR3 DNA: TGTGCCAGCAGCCAAGGACAGGGGACTTCTGGAAATACGCTCTAT. Its protein product is CASSQGQGTSGNTLY. The CDR3 in full is CASSQGQGTSGNTLYF.

Concerning this clone: The germline and genes are mouse ones. The sequenced fragment ends 1 residue before the CDR3 boundary, so the rest is inferred from the germline J gene. The J gene is TRBJ1-3, the V gene TRBV31; 7 positions agree with TRBD1. This CDR3 spans 14 amino acids. V was clipped by 1 base and J by 2 bases; unmatched bases: 2. Per germline, CDR1 GKSSPN and CDR2 SITVG. The CDR3 loop is CAWSPDRAGNTLYF. CDR3 bases read: TGTGCCTGGAGTCCAGACAGGGCTGGAAATACGCTCTAT.

This clone appeared a few times. The genes and germline here are from mouse. Read data end 1 residue before the CDR3 end; the end is taken from the germline J gene. This chain uses TRBV13-2 with TRBJ2-5, with TRBD2 identical over 9 bases. CDR1 is NNHNN and CDR2 is SYGAGS in the germline V gene (reference sequence). V was pared by 1 base and J by 6 bases, with 3 bases of the junction left unmatched. This CDR3 spans 14 amino acids. The CDR3 region is CASGDPLGGDTQYF. The part of the CDR3 DNA that was read is TGTGCCAGCGGTGATCCCCTGGGGGGGGACACCCAGTAC.

On this clone itself: Any gene name here is a mouse gene name. With the read ending 1 residue before the CDR3 end, the germline J gene is used to fill in that end. V gene TRBV19 combines with J gene TRBJ2-3; TRBD2 aligns across 9 bases. The junction had 6 bases not matched to a gene; V was cut back by 1 base and J by 6 bases. This CDR3 comprises 15 residues. The germline gives CDR1 FNHDT, CDR2 SITEND (reference sequence). CDR3 residues: CASSIQLGGGETLYF. The DNA read from the CDR3 is TGTGCCAGCAGTATACAACTGGGGGGTGGGGAAACGCTGTAT.

This clone was detected a few times. Germline and genes here are mouse. The read stops 1 residue short of the end of the CDR3; the missing end is completed from the germline J gene. The V call is TRBV13-3, the J call TRBJ2-7; 9 nucleotides line up with TRBD1. The CDR3 has 15 residues. Unmatched junction bases numbered 13, after V lost 5 bases and J lost 7 bases. Germline V gene lookup returns CDR1 NNHDY and CDR2 SYVADS. CDR3 DNA, as far as it was read: TGTGCCAGCAGGATGCCGGGACAGGGAATGGGGGAACAGTAC. Amino acid sequence: CASRMPGQGMGEQY. The whole CDR3 sequence is CASRMPGQGMGEQYF.

This clone was seen a few times. Gene labels here are mouse ones. This CDR3 is CASRQGYEQYF. The DNA read from the CDR3 is TGTGCCAGCAGACAGGGTTATGAACAGTAC. The rearrangement joins TRBV26 to TRBJ2-7; a possible D gene is TRBD1 (6 bases). The read is 1 residue too short to cover the CDR3 end, so that end is filled in from the germline J gene. Deletions cut 6 bases from V and 4 bases from J, with 7 bases between. CDR3 length: 11 amino acids. Germline-derived CDR1 and CDR2 are KGHPV and FQNQEV (reference sequence). The entire variable domain, with the rest obtained from reference TRBV26 and TRBJ2-7, is as follows: NSKVIQTPRYLVKGQGQKAKMRCIPEKGHPVVFWYQQNKNNEFKFLINFQNQEVLQQIDMTEKRFSAECPSNSPCSLEIQSSEAGDSALYLCASRQGYEQYFGPGTRLTVL.

The sample holds one count of this clone. Genes here carry mouse names. The sequence runs out 1 residue before the end of the CDR3; the remainder is reconstructed from the germline J gene. The chain uses TRBV15 and TRBJ1-1, with D unresolved. The CDR3 spans 12 residues. Between the trimmed V and J ends, which lost 4 bases and 1 base, there was a span of 4 bases. Germline CDR1 SGHND, CDR2 FRSKSL. The chain's CDR3 is CASSYRNTEVFF. The sequenced part of the CDR3 DNA is TGTGCCAGCAGTTATAGAAACACAGAAGTCTTC.

To note about this clone: The germline and genes are mouse ones. The read is 1 residue too short to cover the CDR3 end, so that end is filled in from the germline J gene. The chain uses TRBV20 and TRBJ2-2, with 8 nucleotides matching TRBD1. Per germline, CDR1 GFQATS and CDR2 STVNSAI. With 0 bases clipped from V and 2 bases from J, the junction kept 2 bases outside the gene matches. CDR3 size: 15 residues. CDR3 DNA, as far as it was read: TGTGGTGCTAGGGATCACAGGGGGAACACCGGGCAGCTCTAC. This sequence encodes CGARDHRGNTGQLY. The full CDR3 protein is CGARDHRGNTGQLYF.